A selection of T cell receptor beta chains follows, all from one sample in a study of T cells after yellow fever vaccination. TCRdb processed the 5' RACE reads anew with MiXCR; each CDR3 protein has one entry. Among around 300,000 distinct CDR3 sequences listed, over 4% were seen once. Sequenced material: PBMCs, taken 5 days after the yellow fever booster vaccination. The receptor set was obtained from a man aged 18 to 35 who received the YFV17D yellow fever vaccine. The CDR3 runs from the conserved cysteine through the conserved F or W. D genes are given only for firm matches. Clone sizes are given selectively: once, few, many, or a class where the clone is expanded.

CDR3 length	clone size	D gene	V gene	J gene	CDR3 DNA	CDR3 protein
14	many	.	TRBV20-1	TRBJ2-5	TGCAGTGCTATGAAACCAAACTCTCAAGAGACCCAGTACTTC	CSAMKPNSQETQYF
13	.	.	TRBV20-1	TRBJ2-3	TGCAGTGCTAATTTCCAGTCTTTGGATACGCAGTATTTT	CSANFQSLDTQYF
17	.	TRBD1	TRBV19	TRBJ1-3	TGTGCCAGTTCGGACAGGGTGGGGATTGTCTCTGGAAACACCATATATTTT	CASSDRVGIVSGNTIYF
18	few	.	TRBV4-1	TRBJ1-4	TGCGCCAGCAGCCAAGAAAATTTCCACACAGGGACTAATGAAAAACTGTTTTTT	CASSQENFHTGTNEKLFF
15	many	.	TRBV7-9	TRBJ2-2	TGTGCCAGCAGCTCTCCTTCCTCAGTGACCGGGGAGCTGTTTTTT	CASSSPSSVTGELFF
15	many	.	TRBV7-9	TRBJ2-7	TGTGCCAGCAGCCCAGGGGAGGGAACCCCCTACGAGCAGTACTTC	CASSPGEGTPYEQYF
13	few	.	TRBV12-3/TRBV12-4	TRBJ1-5	TGTGCCAGCAGTACAACAGGGCCACAGCCCCAGCATTTT	CASSTTGPQPQHF
12	few	.	TRBV7-9	TRBJ1-1	TGTGCCAGCAGCTTAGACCAGGGTGAAGCTTTCTTT	CASSLDQGEAFF
19	.	TRBD1	TRBV7-6	TRBJ2-2	TGTGCCAGCAGCCCGACCCCGACAGGGGGAAAGGCGGACACCGGGGAGCTGTTTTTT	CASSPTPTGGKADTGELFF
12	once	.	TRBV14	TRBJ2-5	TGTGCCAGCAGAAGCAGTGGAGTGACCCAGTACTTC	CASRSSGVTQYF
13	.	TRBD2	TRBV7-9	TRBJ2-1	TGTGCCAGCAGCCACTCTCGGGGGGGGGAGCAGTTCTTC	CASSHSRGGEQFF
16	many	TRBD2	TRBV5-1	TRBJ2-1	TGCGCCAGCAGCTGGGGGGGTTACAGACCCTACAATGAGCAGTTCTTC	CASSWGGYRPYNEQFF
16	.	TRBD1	TRBV7-9	TRBJ2-2	TGTGCCAGCAGCCGGGACAGGGATGGTAACACCGGGGAGCTGTTTTTT	CASSRDRDGNTGELFF
14	.	.	TRBV7-2	TRBJ1-2	TGTGCCAGCAGCTTAGCGGCGGGAGAGTATGGCTACACCTTC	CASSLAAGEYGYTF
14	few	TRBD1	TRBV9	TRBJ2-2	TGTGCCAGCAGGCAGACAGGGGGCACCGGGGAGCTGTTTTTT	CASRQTGGTGELFF
14	many	.	TRBV12-3/TRBV12-4	TRBJ2-1	TGTGCCAGCAGCGCGACCACAGGGACGGGCGAGCAGTTCTTC	CASSATTGTGEQFF
16	.	.	TRBV18	TRBJ2-2	TGTGCCAGCTCACCAGTGGAGGCGGCGAACACCGGGGAGCTGTTTTTT	CASSPVEAANTGELFF
12	.	.	TRBV28	TRBJ1-5	TGTGCCAGCAGTTTATATCAACGGGAAGGGCATTTT	CASSLYQREGHF
13	.	TRBD1	TRBV19	TRBJ2-7	TGTGCCAGCCGGGACAGGGAAGCCTACGAGCAGTACTTC	CASRDREAYEQYF
14	many	TRBD2	TRBV7-2	TRBJ2-3	TGTGCCAGCAGCTTAGTCGGCGGGGGGGATACGCAGTATTTT	CASSLVGGGDTQYF
15	.	TRBD2	TRBV15	TRBJ2-1	TGTGCCACCAGCTGGTTAGCGGGGGGTTACAATGAGCAGTTCTTC	CATSWLAGGYNEQFF
13	many	.	TRBV7-9	TRBJ1-2	TGTGCCAGCAGCCTCCGGGACGGCTATGGCTACACCTTC	CASSLRDGYGYTF
13	many	.	TRBV20-1	TRBJ1-5	TGCAGTGCTAGAGAAATTGGGGGTCAGCCCCAGCATTTT	CSAREIGGQPQHF
14	many	.	TRBV12-3/TRBV12-4	TRBJ2-7	TGTGCCAGCAGTTTAGCGGGAGCGGCGGGCGAGCAGTACTTC	CASSLAGAAGEQYF